This section outlines one TCR beta chain sequence together with its context. This clonotype was seen a few times. Its antigen remains unidentified. No much larger clonotype is one base removed from it; base qualities were not supplied. This sample is drawn from a study of T cells after yellow fever vaccination (dated by TCRdb to about 2019). Regarding the research as a whole: The SMART-Seq v4 Ultra Low Input RNA kit was used to prepare libraries from fractions with low cell numbers. Blood was collected at multiple timepoints before and after primary and secondary immunization, and bulk PBMC replicates and cell subsets were isolated. To follow T-cell clones before and after primary and booster YFV17D yellow fever vaccination, bulk TCR alpha and beta repertoires were sequenced over time. Two healthy male donors, one aged 18 to 30 and one aged 30 to 40 years, made up the cohort.

TCR cDNA was synthesized by 5'RACE template switching, through which a universal primer site and unique molecular identifiers were introduced. cDNA synthesis was primed from both the TCR alpha and TCR beta constant segments. Two PCR steps were used to amplify libraries, with sample barcodes and sequencing adapters being added in the second step. Sequencing of libraries was done on Illumina HiSeq 2500 (2x100 bp) or NovaSeq (2x150 bp). Concerning the study's data processing: Demultiplexing of reads and collapsing into UMI consensus sequences were performed with MIGEC, and V(D)J alignment was carried out with MiXCR. Vaccine-responding clonotypes were defined with edgeR using replicate PBMC samples, requiring FDR below 0.01 and a log2 fold change above 5 up to day 15. Each bulk clonotype received a CD4 or CD8 identity based on whether the sequenced CD4 or CD8 repertoire contained that clonotype at higher abundance. The raw public reads went through TCRdb reprocessing: fastp at Q25, MiXCR clone calling, in-frame beta chains kept. Under each unique CDR3 protein, matching rows form one entry showing the most common genes and DNA. For this entry, the V and J calls and clone size follow TCRdb and not the study's own pipeline. Present in this sample are 320,000 or so distinct CDR3 sequences, approximately 8% of which were seen just once. The top ten clonotypes cover about 16% of the sample.

Broader findings and caveats from the paper: FACS-sorted repertoires could contain abundant contaminating clonotypes from the bulk population, so computational filtering was required. A small fraction of clonotypes showed up in both the CD4 and CD8 compartments, probably as a result of convergent recombination. The secondary T-cell response was found to be weaker but faster than the primary response, with a peak reached on day 5 rather than on day 15. Because only a couple of donors were included in the study, the extent to which the findings can be generalized is limited. After the booster, most of the clones that had expanded following primary vaccination were detected again (roughly 96% of CD4 and around 87% of CD8), which suggests that memory was broadly maintained.

V drops 0 bases and J drops 8 bases, leaving 14 bases in between. The germline V gene specifies SGHRS as CDR1 and YFSETQ as CDR2. Its CDR3 holds 15 amino acids, cysteine through phenylalanine. The entry retains the CDR3 DNA only, 45 bases that are in frame from base 1. Taken with the paper, the label for treatment or condition translates to: live attenuated yellow fever vaccine strain. At each blood-draw timepoint, two biological replicates of bulk PBMCs were obtained. A standard Ficoll-Paque protocol was used to isolate PBMCs from peripheral blood. TriZol was used to extract RNA from bulk PBMCs, from CD4 and CD8 fractions, and from dextramer-positive and dextramer-negative fractions.

The source of this sequence is a man aged 18 to 30 who received the YFV17D yellow fever vaccine. The chain is encoded by TRBV5-1 joined to TRBJ1-4; possibly the D gene is TRBD1, per 6 matching bases. Specimen: PBMCs, collected more than 35 days after the first yellow fever vaccination. The CDR3 corresponds to CASSLGWGAREKLFF. The DNA sequence is TGCGCCAGCAGCTTGGGTTGGGGGGCCCGAGAAAAACTGTTTTTT.